The rows below give T cell receptor beta chains drawn from one sample of a study of shared clonotypes between healthy human individuals. Generated by immunoSEQ multiplex PCR, the TCRdb table keeps only in-frame clones and is missing some. The sample records roughly 1,500,000 clones, approximately 98.5% being singletons. Sample: naive CD4+ T cells sorted from blood. The source is a man aged 30 to 45 in good health. The CDR3 runs from the conserved cysteine through the conserved F or W. Where a row states a size, it is once, few, many or the class of an expanded clone; other rows omit it.

v_call: TRBV28; j_call: TRBJ2-7; clone_size: .; cdr3_aa: CASSTGTRVGEQYF
v_call: TRBV5-1; j_call: TRBJ2-7; clone_size: once; cdr3_aa: CASSLLTSGNYEQYF
v_call: TRBV6-6; j_call: TRBJ2-7; clone_size: .; cdr3_aa: CASSYSRSAGVGEQYF
v_call: TRBV5-6; j_call: TRBJ2-1; clone_size: .; cdr3_aa: CASSLGLAGRYNEQFF
v_call: TRBV5-1; j_call: TRBJ2-3; clone_size: once; cdr3_aa: CASSKGGASTDTQYF
v_call: TRBV6-1; j_call: TRBJ2-1; clone_size: .; cdr3_aa: CASSGRTAPYNEQFF
v_call: TRBV29-1; j_call: TRBJ2-7; clone_size: .; cdr3_aa: CSVPRGQVAYEQYF
v_call: TRBV18; j_call: TRBJ2-5; clone_size: .; cdr3_aa: CASSPLGQGTQETQYF
v_call: TRBV6-1; j_call: TRBJ2-1; clone_size: once; cdr3_aa: CASSLENRVPNEQFF
v_call: TRBV18; j_call: TRBJ1-5; clone_size: .; cdr3_aa: CASSPGDRQPQHF
v_call: TRBV18; j_call: TRBJ2-1; clone_size: .; cdr3_aa: CASSPPALGSLFNEQFF
v_call: TRBV9; j_call: TRBJ1-1; clone_size: .; cdr3_aa: CASSVVAMNTEAFF
v_call: TRBV7-9; j_call: TRBJ2-1; clone_size: .; cdr3_aa: CASSKLAGGYNEQFF
v_call: TRBV18; j_call: TRBJ2-7; clone_size: .; cdr3_aa: CASSPEGYYEQYF
v_call: TRBV15; j_call: TRBJ1-5; clone_size: .; cdr3_aa: CATSRDRDRGLIGNQPQHF
v_call: TRBV7-8; j_call: TRBJ2-1; clone_size: .; cdr3_aa: CASSFLTGNEQFF